This TCR beta chain was retrieved from a study of cytomegalovirus exposure and HLA in healthy donors. PCR was performed using 60 Vbeta and 13 Jbeta primers. Clones were sequenced by immunoSEQ multiplex PCR, and TCRdb holds only the in-frame ones, with some missing. The table has 150,000 to 200,000 clones, roughly 80% seen once. V lost 5 bases, J lost 0 bases, and 23 bases lay in between. The CDR3 totals 19 residues. Looked up from germline, CDR1 is LGHNT and CDR2 is FRNRAP. Sequenced material: PBMCs. This chain joins TRBV12-5 and TRBJ1-3; D is perhaps TRBD1 (5 bases). This receptor was taken from a man aged 18-30 years in good health and CMV-seropositive. The chain's CDR3 is CASGTWPRSTGFSGNTIYF. Here the CDR3 DNA reads TGTGCTAGTGGTACCTGGCCTCGAAGTACAGGTTTCTCTGGAAACACCATATATTTT.